Shown below are 26 T cell receptor beta chains from a single sample sequenced in a study of blood T cell repertoires in COVID-19. Sequencing was performed with immunoSEQ multiplex PCR; in TCRdb, only in-frame clones are kept and a portion is missing. The repertoire consists of some 290,000 clones, with approximately 87% occurring once and the leading ten covering roughly 4.5%. The sequenced material came from peripheral blood. These receptors all stem from a man in his sixties who had recovered from COVID-19.

To note about this clone: The same CDR3 also results from other DNA sequences found in this sample. This chain joins TRBV5-1 and TRBJ2-2, with 7 positions matching TRBD1. Looked up from germline, CDR1 is SGHRS and CDR2 is YFSETQ. The CDR3 runs 13 residues. The J segment lost 4 bases and the V segment lost 3 bases, leaving 0 bases of the junction unmatched. Here the CDR3 DNA reads TGCGCCAGCAGCTACAGGGGCACCGGGGAGCTGTTTTTT. It specifies CASSYRGTGELFF.

Here the CDR3 reads CASSEASFPNQPQHF. The CDR3 DNA reads TGTGCCAGCAGTGAAGCAAGCTTTCCCAATCAGCCCCAGCATTTT. This chain connects TRBV6-1 to TRBJ1-5; D unresolved. Germline lookup yields CDR1 MNHNS and CDR2 SASEGT. CDR3 length equals 15 residues. V was cut by 0 bases and J by 3 bases, with 9 bases left in between.

This clone occurred once. The chain links TRBV12-5 to TRBJ2-1; the match to TRBD1 covers 9 bases. In germline, CDR1 is LGHNT, CDR2 FRNRAP. Germline trimming cut 0 bases from V and 0 bases from J; bases unmatched to any gene: 18. The CDR3 extends over 22 amino acids. The CDR3 loop is CASGLVGSRVGTGSYSYNEQFF. As DNA, the CDR3 is TGTGCTAGTGGTTTGGTAGGCTCCCGGGTGGGGACAGGGTCTTACTCCTACAATGAGCAGTTCTTC.

For this clone: This same CDR3 is encoded by further DNA sequences in the sample. This chain links TRBV2 with TRBJ2-7; 10 bases line up with TRBD1. CDR1 and CDR2 from the germline V gene are SNHLY and FYNNEI. This CDR3 spans 14 amino acids. Trimming removed 4 bases from V and 2 bases from J; junction bases left unmatched: 2. The CDR3 DNA reads TGTGCCAGCAGTGTGGGACAGGGGACCTACGAGCAGTACTTC. This encodes CASSVGQGTYEQYF.

This rearrangement joins TRBV2 to TRBJ2-1; D is unresolved. The V gene lost 0 bases and the J gene lost 10 bases, with 7 bases spanning the gap. This CDR3 contains 12 residues. From germline, CDR1 is SNHLY and CDR2 FYNNEI. CDR3 DNA sequence: TGTGCCAGCAGTGAAGCGGCAGTGGAGCAGTTCTTC. Translated, it gives CASSEAAVEQFF.

V usage is TRBV24-1 and J usage is TRBJ2-1; TRBD1 aligns across 9 bases. Per the germline V gene, CDR1 is KGHDR and CDR2 is SFDVKD. V lost 2 bases and J lost 8; bases outside the gene matches: 6. The CDR3 totals 15 residues. The CDR3 loop is CATSDSGTGWDEQFF. For the CDR3, the DNA is TGTGCCACCAGTGATTCCGGGACAGGGTGGGATGAGCAGTTCTTC.

The genes are TRBV5-4 and TRBJ1-1; D not certain. In germline, CDR1 is SGHNT, CDR2 YYREEE (reference sequence). The CDR3 extends over 13 amino acids. V lost 0 bases, J lost 7 bases, and 10 bases lay in between. As DNA, the CDR3 is TGTGCCAGCAGCTTGGCCTCAGGCAATGAAGCTTTCTTT. It specifies CASSLASGNEAFF.

The chain is built from TRBV19 and TRBJ1-5; D not certain. The CDR3 length is 16 residues. CDR1 is LNHDA and CDR2 is SQIVND in the germline V gene (reference sequence). Trimming left V 2 bases short and J 2 bases short, with 13 bases between. The chain's CDR3 is CASSIRLATGNQPQHF. For the CDR3, the DNA is TGTGCCAGTAGTATAAGACTAGCTACGGGCAATCAGCCCCAGCATTTT.

This sequence joins TRBV7-2 and TRBJ2-2; D possibly corresponds to TRBD2 (6 bases). Trimming removed 5 bases at V and 4 bases at J, with 17 bases between. Germline V gene data show CDR1 as SGHTA and CDR2 as FQGNSA. The CDR3 runs to 16 residues. CDR3 protein: CASSGRGRGTTGELFF. The CDR3 DNA is TGTGCCAGCAGCGGCCGGGGACGGGGGACCACCGGGGAGCTGTTTTTT.

V usage is TRBV2 and J usage is TRBJ1-5; D is possibly TRBD1 (5 bases). With 5 bases removed from V and 6 bases from J, the gap between germline ends came to 14 bases. The CDR3 runs to 14 residues. The V gene's germline CDR1 is SNHLY and CDR2 FYNNEI. CDR3 loop: CASSSGGGTQPQHF. The CDR3 DNA follows: TGTGCCAGCAGTTCCGGGGGGGGTACTCAGCCCCAGCATTTT.

This chain joins TRBV11-2 and TRBJ2-7, with D unclear. Germline V gene data show CDR1 as SGHAT and CDR2 as FQNNGV. The CDR3 length is 15 residues. Trimming stripped 1 base from V and 5 bases from J, with 15 bases between. The CDR3 DNA follows: TGTGCCAGCAGCTTAGTTCCGACACCAACCGACGAGCAGTACTTC. It specifies CASSLVPTPTDEQYF.

The J gene is TRBJ2-2, the V gene TRBV6-5; possible D gene TRBD1, 5 bases. CDR1 MNHEY and CDR2 SVGAGI come from the germline V gene. Trimming pared 6 bases from V and 6 bases from J, leaving 5 bases between. This CDR3 contains 11 residues. CDR3 DNA: TGTGCCAGCAGGGGGCCCGGGGAGCTGTTTTTT. Its translation: CASRGPGELFF.

The count of this clone is one. The chain has TRBV6-1 and TRBJ1-1; D remains unclear. V was shortened by 3 bases and J by 1 base, with 18 bases between the two germline ends. CDR3 length equals 17 residues. CDR1 is MNHNS, CDR2 SASEGT, per germline. CDR3 nucleotides: TGTGCCAGCAGTGAGACCGGCGGCGTTCCGAGGAACACTGAAGCTTTCTTT. Translation gives CASSETGGVPRNTEAFF.

The rearrangement links TRBV24-1 to TRBJ2-3; 13 bases align to TRBD2. From germline, CDR1 is KGHDR and CDR2 SFDVKD. V dropped 4 bases and J dropped 1; count of bases not matched to a gene: 4. The CDR3 covers 17 residues. The CDR3 region is CATSDPGLAGGTDTQYF. In nucleotides, the CDR3 is TGTGCCACCAGTGACCCTGGACTAGCGGGGGGCACAGATACGCAGTATTTT.

The chain is built from TRBV6-5 and TRBJ1-1; D unclear. This CDR3 comprises 13 residues. CDR1 is MNHEY and CDR2 is SVGAGI in the germline V gene. V was trimmed by 10 bases and J by 0 bases, leaving 12 bases between them. CDR3 DNA sequence: TGTGCCACTCGAGGGAGCCTGAACACTGAAGCTTTCTTT. Amino acids: CATRGSLNTEAFF.

V gene TRBV7-2 combines with J gene TRBJ1-1, with D possibly being TRBD1 (6 bases). Trimming cost V 5 bases and J 10 bases, with 17 bases left between them. This CDR3 spans 13 amino acids. CDR1 and CDR2 from the germline V gene are SGHTA and FQGNSA. The CDR3 sequence is CASSINRAGGAFF. The CDR3 DNA sequence: TGTGCCAGCAGCATAAACAGGGCTGGGGGAGCTTTCTTT.

This chain joins TRBV19 and TRBJ2-1; 12 bases are shared with TRBD2. Germline CDR1 is LNHDA and CDR2 is SQIVND (reference sequence). The CDR3 covers 15 residues. V lost 3 bases and J lost 9; bases outside the gene matches: 6. The DNA for the CDR3 is TGTGCCAGTAGTATTGCGACTAGCGGGAGTGCTGAGCAGTTCTTC. This sequence encodes CASSIATSGSAEQFF.

The V and J genes are TRBV20-1 and TRBJ2-3; unclear D gene. In germline, CDR1 is DFQATT, CDR2 SNEGSKA (reference sequence). The CDR3 extends over 11 amino acids. For the CDR3, the DNA is TGCAGCAACAGTTTTGAGGATACGCAGTATTTT. Amino acid sequence: CSNSFEDTQYF.

The genes are TRBV7-9 and TRBJ1-2; 8 bases line up with TRBD1. V dropped 1 base and J dropped 8; count of bases not matched to a gene: 6. The CDR3 sequence is 14 residues long. Germline lookup yields CDR1 SEHNR and CDR2 FQNEAQ (reference sequence). CDR3 coding DNA: TGTGCCAGCAGCTTAGGAGGACAGGGTGGCGGCTACACCTTC. Translated: CASSLGGQGGGYTF.

This chain links TRBV6-2 or TRBV6-3 with TRBJ2-5; the match to TRBD2 covers 13 bases. The CDR3 loop spans 18 amino acids. CDR1 MNHEY and CDR2 SVGEGT come from the germline V gene. V was clipped by 0 bases and J by 4 bases; unmatched bases: 8. The CDR3 DNA follows: TGTGCCAGCAGTTACTCCACTAGCGGGGGGGCATCGGGAGAGACCCAGTACTTC. This codes for CASSYSTSGGASGETQYF.

This chain joins TRBV5-1 and TRBJ2-1; perhaps TRBD2 as D (6 bases). CDR3 length: 15 residues. Trimming removed 4 bases at V and 4 bases at J, with 15 bases between. Germline CDR1 reads SGHRS; CDR2 reads YFSETQ. The CDR3 here is CASSPRGSGYNEQFF. For the CDR3, the DNA is TGCGCCAGCAGCCCCCGGGGTAGCGGTTACAATGAGCAGTTCTTC.

The chain is built from TRBV6-6 and TRBJ2-2; maybe TRBD1 (6 bases). The V end lost 5 bases, the J end lost 0 bases, and 10 bases lay between the germline ends. There are 15 residues in the CDR3. Germline loops: CDR1 MNHNY, CDR2 SVGAGI (reference sequence). The CDR3 sequence is CASSNTGPNTGELFF. CDR3 bases: TGTGCCAGCAGTAACACAGGGCCGAACACCGGGGAGCTGTTTTTT.

The chain employs TRBV7-3 and TRBJ2-2; D unclear. The CDR3 has 12 residues. Between the trimmed V and J ends, which lost 5 bases and 3 bases, there was a span of 4 bases. Germline V gene data show CDR1 as SGHTA and CDR2 as FQGTGA. The CDR3 DNA follows: TGTGCCAGCAGCCCATACACCGGGGAGCTGTTTTTT. Protein product: CASSPYTGELFF.

The chain carries TRBV27 and TRBJ1-2; D remains unclear. CDR3 length: 13 amino acids. Germline CDR1 reads MNHEY; CDR2 reads SMNVEV (reference sequence). V was clipped by 0 bases and J by 5 bases, with 7 bases between them. The CDR3, as DNA: TGTGCCAGCAGTTTATCGCGGTGGTATGGCTACACCTTC. Its protein product is CASSLSRWYGYTF.

This clone was seen a single time. The chain uses TRBV5-1 and TRBJ1-2; 8 nucleotides align to TRBD1. Germline V gene lookup returns CDR1 SGHRS and CDR2 YFSETQ. V lost 3 bases to trimming and J lost 2 bases; unmatched junction nucleotides: 3. This CDR3 region has 14 residues. CDR3 region: CASSSTGGNYGYTF. The CDR3 DNA is TGCGCCAGCAGCTCCACAGGGGGAAACTATGGCTACACCTTC.

This clone was detected a few times. The chain combines TRBV15 with TRBJ2-5; D not resolved. From germline, CDR1 is LNHNV and CDR2 YYDKDF (reference sequence). The CDR3 sequence is 12 residues long. V dropped 8 bases and J dropped 4 bases, with 11 bases sitting between them. The CDR3 is CATGPLGETQYF. In nucleotides, the CDR3 is TGTGCCACCGGGCCTCTCGGAGAGACCCAGTACTTC.